A selection of T cell receptor beta chains follows, all from one sample in a study of T cell repertoires in cytomegalovirus infection. Each CDR3 protein is one row after TCRdb ran MiXCR on the reads. The sample lists under 150,000 distinct CDR3 sequences, roughly 9% occurring once. The material sequenced was PBMCs. The source of these receptors is a human donor in good health (CMV status not recorded). Some clones in this sample may be carry-over from other donors' samples. Each CDR3 is given with its conserved first and last residue. The order of the fields is CDR3 protein, CDR3 DNA, J gene, D gene, V gene, clone size. The D gene is left open where the match is weak. The size field is filled for only some rows; it gives once, few, many or a size class.

CASSPQTDSPLHF TGTGCCAGCAGCCCCCAGACAGATTCACCCCTCCACTTT TRBJ1-6 . TRBV7-2 medium-sized
CASSWERINTEAFF TGTGCCAGCAGTTGGGAGAGGATAAACACTGAAGCTTTCTTT TRBJ1-1 . TRBV6-2/TRBV6-3 .
CASNRDMGFDGYTF TGTGCCAGCAACCGGGACATGGGGTTTGATGGCTACACCTTC TRBJ1-2 . TRBV12-3/TRBV12-4 few
CASTLDYSTDTQYF TGTGCCAGCACCCTGGACTACAGCACAGATACGCAGTATTTT TRBJ2-3 . TRBV12-3/TRBV12-4 many
CASSLAPDKPTYEQYF TGTGCCAGCAGCTTAGCCCCAGATAAACCCACCTACGAGCAGTACTTC TRBJ2-7 . TRBV7-8 many
CSTGEVGTDTQYF TGCAGCACGGGGGAGGTTGGCACAGATACGCAGTATTTT TRBJ2-3 . TRBV29-1 many
CSVARPPGQANNEQFF TGCAGCGTTGCCAGACCCCCGGGACAGGCCAACAATGAGCAGTTCTTC TRBJ2-1 TRBD1 TRBV29-1 many
CSLAGTVAKNIQYF TGCAGCCTGGCCGGGACCGTAGCCAAAAACATTCAGTACTTC TRBJ2-4 . TRBV20-1 few
CASRAYGEDEKLFF TGTGCCAGCAGGGCTTACGGGGAAGATGAAAAACTGTTTTTT TRBJ1-4 . TRBV12-3/TRBV12-4 few
CASSTGIKTQYF TGTGCCAGCAGTACAGGGATTAAGACCCAGTACTTC TRBJ2-5 . TRBV12-3/TRBV12-4 .
CASGGAYNEQSF TGTGCCAGCGGGGGAGCCTACAATGAGCAGTCCTTC TRBJ2-1 . TRBV2 once
CAIKGSSSNSPLHF TGTGCCATCAAGGGCAGCTCGTCTAATTCACCCCTCCACTTT TRBJ1-6 . TRBV10-3 once
CASSYWTGSKEKLFF TGTGCCAGCAGCTACTGGACAGGTTCAAAAGAAAAACTGTTTTTT TRBJ1-4 TRBD1 TRBV7-9 many
CASSFYAGLQTHEQYF TGTGCCAGCAGCTTCTACGCGGGGTTACAGACCCACGAGCAGTACTTC TRBJ2-7 . TRBV7-8 many
CSARVDIYKQFF TGCAGTGCTAGAGTAGACATCTATAAGCAGTTCTTC TRBJ2-1 . TRBV20-1 once
CASSPGTRRDEQFF TGTGCCAGCAGCCCAGGGACTCGACGGGATGAGCAGTTCTTC TRBJ2-1 . TRBV7-3 many
CASSLGDFQETQYF TGTGCCAGCAGCTTAGGGGACTTTCAAGAGACCCAGTACTTC TRBJ2-5 . TRBV7-8 many
CATAPGTGTNTEAFF TGTGCCACCGCACCCGGGACAGGGACCAACACTGAAGCTTTCTTT TRBJ1-1 TRBD1 TRBV24-1 once
CATSSDPGGTGNEQFF TGTGCCACCAGCAGTGATCCCGGGGGCACGGGCAATGAGCAGTTCTTC TRBJ2-1 . TRBV15 .
CASQISLNTEAFF TGTGCCAGTCAAATCAGCCTAAACACTGAAGCTTTCTTT TRBJ1-1 . TRBV19 many
CASSPSTGTGGNQPQHF TGTGCCAGCAGTCCATCTACCGGGACAGGGGGCAATCAGCCCCAGCATTTT TRBJ1-5 TRBD1 TRBV6-5 many
CASSLERREGLAFF TGCGCCAGCAGCTTGGAACGCAGAGAGGGTTTAGCTTTCTTT TRBJ1-1 . TRBV5-1 few
CASRVSGGLYNEQFF TGTGCCAGCAGAGTGAGCGGGGGCCTCTACAATGAGCAGTTCTTC TRBJ2-1 TRBD2 TRBV7-6 many
CASSVGTGYNEQFF TGTGCCAGCAGCGTGGGGACAGGCTACAATGAGCAGTTCTTC TRBJ2-1 TRBD1 TRBV12-3/TRBV12-4 many
CASRRPGRNGELFF TGTGCCAGTAGGAGACCAGGGAGAAACGGGGAGCTGTTTTTT TRBJ2-2 . TRBV19 .
CASSLGVRQPQHF TGTGCCAGCAGCTTAGGGGTTCGCCAGCCCCAGCATTTT TRBJ1-5 . TRBV11-2 many
CASSQRMGRATGELFF TGTGCCAGCAGCCAACGGATGGGGAGAGCGACCGGGGAGCTGTTTTTT TRBJ2-2 . TRBV14 many